The sequence of this T cell receptor (beta chain) was determined in a study of post-analysis software for immune sequencing data. Study-wide background: Several disease courses (relapsing-remitting, secondary progressive and progressive-relapsing) of multiple sclerosis were included.

The V gene's germline CDR1 is GTSNPN and CDR2 SVGIG (reference sequence). CDR3 length: 13 residues. V was clipped by 8 bases and J by 3 bases; unmatched bases: 7. Built from TCR beta cDNA, the libraries had unique molecular identifiers in them. The source material, about 0.85 to 11 million T cells, gave rise to roughly 500,000 cDNA molecules. In TCRdb, the PCR reads were re-called with MiXCR into one record per CDR3 protein. This table holds about 170,000 distinct CDR3 sequences, 30% found once. Findings of the study overall: When the samples were clustered directly with F measure, those that had been prepared in the same batch showed strong co-clustering. Relative to controls, patients had about 5 TRBV segments at higher frequency, with TRBV5-6, TRBV5-1 and TRBV20-1 among these. The study found significantly lower normalized Chao1 diversity in multiple sclerosis patients than in controls.

This clonotype was counted between two and nine times. What it binds is unknown. Input material: blood. The sequence came from a girl aged 10-17 years with multiple sclerosis. This sequence joins TRBV30 and TRBJ2-1, with 7 bases aligning to TRBD2. The DNA for the CDR3 is TGTGCCGGGATGGGAGGGAACTACAATGAGCAGTTCTTC. Translated: CAGMGGNYNEQFF.